This T cell receptor beta chain was recovered during a study of spatial heterogeneity in lung cancer. Across the whole study: On average, each unique TCR and UMI combination appeared more than ten times in raw reads.

This clonotype has ten or more counts. Its antigen is not identified. TCR cDNA molecules each carried a unique molecular identifier. MiXCR, run by TCRdb on the 5' RACE reads, gives a single entry per CDR3 protein. This table holds 30,000 to 40,000 distinct CDR3 sequences, 5.2% found once. Study-wide results and limits: Blood showed ubiquitous tumor TCRs more often at resection than at routine follow-up.

V was clipped by 0 bases and J by 5 bases, with 7 bases between them. CDR3 size: 13 residues. Germline V gene data show CDR1 as ENHRY and CDR2 as SYGVKD. The time point was: sample taken at primary tumor resection. The sequence was obtained from a female donor with early-stage non-small cell lung cancer. The chain carries TRBV10-3 and TRBJ2-5, with D unresolved. The sample was PBMCs, taken at surgery. The CDR3 protein is CAISESMGETQYF. CDR3 bases: TGTGCCATCAGTGAGTCGATGGGCGAGACCCAGTACTTC.